The clone carrying this T cell receptor beta chain has a handful of counts. Its antigen remains unknown. 13 Jbeta primers and 60 Vbeta primers were used for the PCR. Method: immunoSEQ multiplex PCR; TCRdb's copy keeps in-frame clones and lacks some. The repertoire has roughly 170,000 clones, 82% of them found once; the top ten carry approximately 1.5%. There are 17 residues in the CDR3. Trimming pared 1 base from V and 0 bases from J, leaving 13 bases between. The germline CDR1 and CDR2 sequences are SGHVS and FNYEAQ. This entry comes from a study of cytomegalovirus exposure and HLA in healthy donors. General study points: In vitro testing confirmed three CMV-associated chains as specific for CMV antigens. TCR beta sequences reportedly predicted most subjects' HLA-A and HLA-B alleles accurately. Later on, analysis showed that most CMV-associated TCR beta chains appeared to be HLA-restricted. High specificity and sensitivity for cytomegalovirus status were reported for the classifier.

The sequence was collected from a male donor in good health and CMV-seronegative. Material: PBMCs. The J gene is TRBJ2-1, the V gene TRBV7-6; maybe TRBD1 (6 bases). Written as DNA, the CDR3 is TGTGCCAGCAGCTTAGTAAGGGGGTCTAGCTCCTACAATGAGCAGTTCTTC. This sequence encodes CASSLVRGSSSYNEQFF.